The source of this T cell receptor (beta chain) is a study of OX40 agonist ivuxolimab in advanced cancers. Study background: Treatment received earlier with anti-PD-1, anti-PD-L1 or anti-CTLA-4 agents was allowed, and over 35% had some. Study conclusions and caveats: CD4+ T cells averaged fewer expanded clones than CD8+ T cells.

The CDR3 consists of 14 residues. With 4 bases removed from V and 5 bases from J, the gap between germline ends came to 11 bases. In germline, CDR1 is LNHDA, CDR2 SQIVND (reference sequence). At cycle 4 day 1, cycle 7 day 1, and baseline, blood was sampled. Here immunoSEQ multiplex PCR was the method, and the copy in TCRdb shows in-frame clones only, minus some. The sample has 70,000 to 85,000 clones; around 86% are singletons. Remarks on this clone: Its antigen is not identified.

The chain has TRBV19 and TRBJ2-2; D tentatively fits TRBD1 or TRBD2 (6 bases each). The starting material was CD4+ or CD8+ T cells sorted from blood, obtained in a trial of the OX40 agonist ivuxolimab. The receptor comes from an adult with an advanced solid tumor such as melanoma, head and neck, liver or kidney cancer. CDR3 nucleotides: TGTGCCAGTAGTACTAGGGGGACTACCGGGGAGCTGTTTTTT. It specifies CASSTRGTTGELFF.